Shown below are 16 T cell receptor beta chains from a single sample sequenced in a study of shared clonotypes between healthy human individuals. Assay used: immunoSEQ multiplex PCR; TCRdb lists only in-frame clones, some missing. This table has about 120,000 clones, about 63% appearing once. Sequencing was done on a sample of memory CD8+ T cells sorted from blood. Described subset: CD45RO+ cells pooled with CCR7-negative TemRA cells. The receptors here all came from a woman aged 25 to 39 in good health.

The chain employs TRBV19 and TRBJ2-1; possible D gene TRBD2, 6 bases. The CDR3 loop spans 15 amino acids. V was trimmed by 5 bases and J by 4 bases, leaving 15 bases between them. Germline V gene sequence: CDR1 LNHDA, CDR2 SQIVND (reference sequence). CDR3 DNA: TGTGCCAGTAGTGCGGGATTAGAGACTTACAATGAGCAGTTCTTC. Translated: CASSAGLETYNEQFF.

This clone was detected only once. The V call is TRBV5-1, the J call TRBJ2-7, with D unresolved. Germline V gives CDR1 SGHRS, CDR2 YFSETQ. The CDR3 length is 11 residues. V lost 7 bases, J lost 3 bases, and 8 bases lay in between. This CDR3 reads CASLLDYEQYF. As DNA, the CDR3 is TGCGCCAGCCTTCTGGACTACGAGCAGTACTTC.

The CDR3: CASSIPTRANEQFF. The CDR3 DNA sequence: TGTGCCAGCAGTATCCCCACTAGAGCCAATGAGCAGTTCTTC. The rearrangement uses TRBV28 and TRBJ2-1, with D possibly matching TRBD2 (5 bases). V lost 5 bases, J lost 6 bases, and 14 bases lay in between. The CDR3 is 14 residues long. Per the germline V gene, CDR1 is MDHEN and CDR2 is SYDVKM.

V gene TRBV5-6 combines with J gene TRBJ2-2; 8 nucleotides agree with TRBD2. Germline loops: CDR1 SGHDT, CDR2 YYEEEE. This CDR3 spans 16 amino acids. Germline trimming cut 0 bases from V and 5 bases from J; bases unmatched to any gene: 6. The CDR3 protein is CASSLGAGAWTGELFF. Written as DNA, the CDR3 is TGTGCCAGCAGCTTGGGAGCGGGAGCTTGGACCGGGGAGCTGTTTTTT.

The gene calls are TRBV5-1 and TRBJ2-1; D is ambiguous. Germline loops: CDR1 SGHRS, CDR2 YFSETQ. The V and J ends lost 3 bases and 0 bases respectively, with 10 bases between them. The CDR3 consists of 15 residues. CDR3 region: CASSSRMVSYNEQFF. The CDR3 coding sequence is TGCGCCAGCAGCTCCCGGATGGTCTCCTACAATGAGCAGTTCTTC.

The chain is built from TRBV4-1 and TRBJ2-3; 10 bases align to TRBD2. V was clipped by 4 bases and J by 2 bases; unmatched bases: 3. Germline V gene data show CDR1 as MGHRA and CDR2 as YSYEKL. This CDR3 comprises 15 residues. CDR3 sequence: CASSLTSGPTDTQYF. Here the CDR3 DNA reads TGCGCCAGCAGCCTGACTAGCGGGCCCACAGATACGCAGTATTTT.

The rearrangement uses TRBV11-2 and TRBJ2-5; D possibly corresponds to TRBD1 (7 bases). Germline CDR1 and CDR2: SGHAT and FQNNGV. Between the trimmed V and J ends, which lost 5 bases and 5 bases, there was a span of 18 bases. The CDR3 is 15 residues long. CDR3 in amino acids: CASSPGGGSGETQYF. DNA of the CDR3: TGTGCCAGCAGCCCTGGAGGGGGCTCAGGGGAGACCCAGTACTTC.

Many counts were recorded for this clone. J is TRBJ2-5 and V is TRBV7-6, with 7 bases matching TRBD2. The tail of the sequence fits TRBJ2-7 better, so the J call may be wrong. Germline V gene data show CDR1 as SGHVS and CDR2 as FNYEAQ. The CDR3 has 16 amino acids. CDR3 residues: CASSLLAGVGVGEQYF. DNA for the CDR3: TGTGCCAGCAGCTTACTTGCGGGAGTAGGGGTGGGCGAGCAGTACTTC.

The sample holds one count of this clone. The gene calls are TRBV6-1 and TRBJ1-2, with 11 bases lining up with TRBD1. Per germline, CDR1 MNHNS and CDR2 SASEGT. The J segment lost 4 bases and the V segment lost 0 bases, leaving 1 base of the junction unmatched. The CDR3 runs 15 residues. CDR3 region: CASSEAGTGGYGYTF. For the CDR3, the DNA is TGTGCCAGCAGTGAAGCGGGGACAGGGGGCTATGGCTACACCTTC.

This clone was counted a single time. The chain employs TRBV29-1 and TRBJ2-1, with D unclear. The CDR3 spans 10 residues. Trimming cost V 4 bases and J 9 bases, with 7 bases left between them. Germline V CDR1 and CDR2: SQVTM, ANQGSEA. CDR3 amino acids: CSVGDLEQFF. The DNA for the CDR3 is TGCAGCGTTGGCGACCTTGAGCAGTTCTTC.

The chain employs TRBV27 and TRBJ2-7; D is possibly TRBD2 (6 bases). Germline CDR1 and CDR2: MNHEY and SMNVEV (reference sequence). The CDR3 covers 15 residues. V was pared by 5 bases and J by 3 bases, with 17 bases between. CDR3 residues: CASSLSIADYYEQYF. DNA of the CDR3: TGTGCCAGCAGTCTTTCGATAGCGGATTACTACGAGCAGTACTTC.

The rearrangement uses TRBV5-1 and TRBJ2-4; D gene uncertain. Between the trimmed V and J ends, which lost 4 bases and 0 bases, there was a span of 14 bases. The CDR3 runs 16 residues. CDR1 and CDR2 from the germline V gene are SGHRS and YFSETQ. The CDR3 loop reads CASSPAARTAKNIQYF. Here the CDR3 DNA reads TGCGCCAGCAGCCCGGCTGCCAGGACAGCCAAAAACATTCAGTACTTC. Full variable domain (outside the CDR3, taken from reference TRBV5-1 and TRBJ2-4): KAGVTQTPRYLIKTRGQQVTLSCSPISGHRSVSWYQQTPGQGLQFLFEYFSETQRNKGNFPGRFSGRQFSNSRSEMNVSTLELGDSALYLCASSPAARTAKNIQYFGAGTRLSVL.

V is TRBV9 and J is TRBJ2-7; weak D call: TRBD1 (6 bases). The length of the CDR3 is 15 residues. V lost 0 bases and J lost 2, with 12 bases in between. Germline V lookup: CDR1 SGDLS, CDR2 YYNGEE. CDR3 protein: CASSVATGITYEQYF. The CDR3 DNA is TGTGCCAGCAGCGTAGCCACAGGGATCACCTACGAGCAGTACTTC.

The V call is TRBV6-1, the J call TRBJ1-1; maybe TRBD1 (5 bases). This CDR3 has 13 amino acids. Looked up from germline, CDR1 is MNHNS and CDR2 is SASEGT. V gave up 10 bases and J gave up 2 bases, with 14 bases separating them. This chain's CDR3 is CANTLGANTEAFF. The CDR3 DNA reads TGTGCCAACACGTTAGGGGCTAACACTGAAGCTTTCTTT.

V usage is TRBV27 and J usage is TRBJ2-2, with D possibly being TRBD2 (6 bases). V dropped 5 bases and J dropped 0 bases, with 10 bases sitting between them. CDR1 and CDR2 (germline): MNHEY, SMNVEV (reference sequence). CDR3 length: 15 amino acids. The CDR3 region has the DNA TGTGCCAGCAGTCCGGACTACCCGAACACCGGGGAGCTGTTTTTT. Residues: CASSPDYPNTGELFF.

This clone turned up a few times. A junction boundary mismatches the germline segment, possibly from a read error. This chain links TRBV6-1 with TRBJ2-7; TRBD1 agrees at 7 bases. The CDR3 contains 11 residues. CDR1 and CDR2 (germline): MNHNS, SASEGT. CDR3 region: CASSELGQTGF. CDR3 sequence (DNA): TGTGCCAGCAGTGAGTTGGGACAGACGGGATTC.